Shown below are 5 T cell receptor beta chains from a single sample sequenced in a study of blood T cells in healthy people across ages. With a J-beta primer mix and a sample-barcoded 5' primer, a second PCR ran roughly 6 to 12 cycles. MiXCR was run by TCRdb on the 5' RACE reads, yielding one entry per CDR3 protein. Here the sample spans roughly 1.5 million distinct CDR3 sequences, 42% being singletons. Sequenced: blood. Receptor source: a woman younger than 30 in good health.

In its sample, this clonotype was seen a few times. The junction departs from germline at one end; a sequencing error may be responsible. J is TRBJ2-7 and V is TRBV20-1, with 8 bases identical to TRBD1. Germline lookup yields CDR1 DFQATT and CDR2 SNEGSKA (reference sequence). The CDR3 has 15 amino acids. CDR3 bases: TGCAGTGCAAGAGGGGTCGGGACAGGAAGCACCGAGCAGTACTTC. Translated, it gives CSARGVGTGSTEQYF.

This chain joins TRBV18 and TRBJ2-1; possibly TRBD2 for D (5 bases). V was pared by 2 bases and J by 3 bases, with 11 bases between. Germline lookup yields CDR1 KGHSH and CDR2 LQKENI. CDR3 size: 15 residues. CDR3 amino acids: CASSPVSGFYNEQFF. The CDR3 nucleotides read TGTGCCAGCTCACCAGTAAGCGGATTCTACAATGAGCAGTTCTTC.

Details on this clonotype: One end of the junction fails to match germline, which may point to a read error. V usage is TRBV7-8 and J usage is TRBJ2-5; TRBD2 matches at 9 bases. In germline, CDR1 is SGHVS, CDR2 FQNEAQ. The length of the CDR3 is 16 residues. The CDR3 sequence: CASNLLAGDGQETQYF. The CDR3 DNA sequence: TGTGCCAGCAACTTATTAGCGGGGGACGGTCAAGAGACCCAGTACTTC.

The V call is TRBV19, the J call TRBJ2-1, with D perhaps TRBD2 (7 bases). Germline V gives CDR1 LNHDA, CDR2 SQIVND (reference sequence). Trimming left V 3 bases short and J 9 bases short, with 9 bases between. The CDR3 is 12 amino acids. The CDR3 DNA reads TGTGCCAGTAGTATGGGAGGGGGTGAGCAGTTCTTC. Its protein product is CASSMGGGEQFF.

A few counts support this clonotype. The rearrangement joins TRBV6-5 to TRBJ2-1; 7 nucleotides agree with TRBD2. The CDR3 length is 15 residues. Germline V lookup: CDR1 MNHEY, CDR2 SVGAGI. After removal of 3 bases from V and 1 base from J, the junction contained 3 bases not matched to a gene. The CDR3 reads CASSYVGGSYNEQFF. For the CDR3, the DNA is TGTGCCAGCAGTTATGTGGGAGGGTCCTACAATGAGCAGTTCTTC.